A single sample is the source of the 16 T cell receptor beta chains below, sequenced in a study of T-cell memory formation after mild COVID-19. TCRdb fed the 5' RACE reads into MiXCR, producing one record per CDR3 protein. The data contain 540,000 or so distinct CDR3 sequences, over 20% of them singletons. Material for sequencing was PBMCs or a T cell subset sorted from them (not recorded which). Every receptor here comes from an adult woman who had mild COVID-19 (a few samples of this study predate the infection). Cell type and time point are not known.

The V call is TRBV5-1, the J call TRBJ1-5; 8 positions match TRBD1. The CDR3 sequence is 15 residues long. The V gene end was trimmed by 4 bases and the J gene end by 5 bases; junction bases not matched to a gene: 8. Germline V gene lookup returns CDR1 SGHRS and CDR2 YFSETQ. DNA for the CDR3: TGCGCCAGCAGCCTGATCGGGACAGGAGATCAGCCCCAGCATTTT. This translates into CASSLIGTGDQPQHF. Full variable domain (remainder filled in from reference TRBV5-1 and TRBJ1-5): KAGVTQTPRYLIKTRGQQVTLSCSPISGHRSVSWYQQTPGQGLQFLFEYFSETQRNKGNFPGRFSGRQFSNSRSEMNVSTLELGDSALYLCASSLIGTGDQPQHFGDGTRLSIL.

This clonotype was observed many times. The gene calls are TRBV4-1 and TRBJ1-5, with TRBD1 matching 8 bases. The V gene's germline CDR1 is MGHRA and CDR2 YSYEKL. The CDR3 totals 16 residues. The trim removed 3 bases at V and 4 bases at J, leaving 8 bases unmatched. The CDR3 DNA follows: TGCGCCAGCAGCCACCAAGGACAGGGAAGTAATCAGCCCCAGCATTTT. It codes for CASSHQGQGSNQPQHF.

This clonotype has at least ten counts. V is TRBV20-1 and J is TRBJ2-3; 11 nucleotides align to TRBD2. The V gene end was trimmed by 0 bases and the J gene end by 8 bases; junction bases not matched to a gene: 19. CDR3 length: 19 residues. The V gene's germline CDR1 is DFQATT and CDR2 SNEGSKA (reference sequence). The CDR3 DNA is TGCAGTGCTAGAGATCGGGTAGCGGGAGGGCCGGGCTCGGGGGGTACGCAGTATTTT. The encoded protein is CSARDRVAGGPGSGGTQYF.

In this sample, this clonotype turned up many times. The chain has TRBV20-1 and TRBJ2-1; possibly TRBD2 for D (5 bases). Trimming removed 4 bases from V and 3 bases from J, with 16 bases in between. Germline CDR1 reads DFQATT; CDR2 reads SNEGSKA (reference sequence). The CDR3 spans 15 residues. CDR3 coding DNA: TGCAGTGCTACCCCACCCCTCGGGGTCTACAATGAGCAGTTCTTC. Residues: CSATPPLGVYNEQFF.

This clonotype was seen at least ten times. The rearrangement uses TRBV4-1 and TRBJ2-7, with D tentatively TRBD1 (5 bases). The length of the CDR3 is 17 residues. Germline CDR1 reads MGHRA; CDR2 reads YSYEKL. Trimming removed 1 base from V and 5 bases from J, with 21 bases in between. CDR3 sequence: CASSQASSRVNYDEQYF. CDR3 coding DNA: TGCGCCAGCAGCCAAGCGTCATCCAGGGTCAACTACGACGAGCAGTACTTC.

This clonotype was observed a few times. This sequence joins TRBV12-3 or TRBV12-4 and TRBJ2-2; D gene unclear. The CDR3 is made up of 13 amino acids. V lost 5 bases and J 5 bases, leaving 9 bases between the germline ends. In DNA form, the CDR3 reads TGTGCCAGCAGTCCCAAGCATACCGGGGAGCTGTTTTTT. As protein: CASSPKHTGELFF.

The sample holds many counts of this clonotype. In DNA form, the CDR3 reads TGTGCCAGCAACCAGGGGGGGAACCTAGGTTCACCCCTCCACTTT. Its translation is CASNQGGNLGSPLHF. This chain links TRBV2 with TRBJ1-6, with 7 bases fitting TRBD1. From germline, CDR1 is SNHLY and CDR2 FYNNEI. The CDR3 length is 15 residues. V lost 7 bases, J lost 9 bases, and 12 bases stayed unmatched. The variable domain in full, with the rest retrieved from reference TRBV2 and TRBJ1-6, is EPEVTQTPSHQVTQMGQEVILRCVPISNHLYFYWYRQILGQKVEFLVSFYNNEISEKSEIFDDQFSVERPDGSNFTLKIRSTKLEDSAMYFCASNQGGNLGSPLHFGNGTRLTVT.

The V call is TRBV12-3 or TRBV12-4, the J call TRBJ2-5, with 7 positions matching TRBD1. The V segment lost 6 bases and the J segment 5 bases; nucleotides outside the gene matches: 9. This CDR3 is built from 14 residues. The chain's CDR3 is CASSRDRVGETQYF. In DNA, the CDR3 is TGTGCCAGCAGCCGAGACAGGGTGGGGGAGACCCAGTACTTC.

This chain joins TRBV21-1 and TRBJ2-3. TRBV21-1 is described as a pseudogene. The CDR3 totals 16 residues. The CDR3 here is CASSKGRSPSTDTQYF. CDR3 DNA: TGTGCCAGCAGCAAAGGGCGGAGCCCTAGCACAGATACGCAGTATTTT.

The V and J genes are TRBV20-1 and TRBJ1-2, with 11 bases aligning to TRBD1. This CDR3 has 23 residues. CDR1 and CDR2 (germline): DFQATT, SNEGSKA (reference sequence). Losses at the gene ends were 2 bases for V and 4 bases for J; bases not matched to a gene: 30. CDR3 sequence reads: CSARIPLTVPLGTGGVFSYGYTF. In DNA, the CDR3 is TGCAGTGCTAGAATCCCCCTGACCGTTCCTCTCGGGACAGGGGGAGTATTTAGCTATGGCTACACCTTC.

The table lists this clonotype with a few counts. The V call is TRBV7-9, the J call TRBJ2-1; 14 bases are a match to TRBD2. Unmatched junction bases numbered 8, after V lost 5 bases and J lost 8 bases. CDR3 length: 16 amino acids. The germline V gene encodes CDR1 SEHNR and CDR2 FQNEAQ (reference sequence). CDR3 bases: TGTGCCAGCAGCCCTAAGACTAGCGGGAGGGCCTATGAGCAGTTCTTC. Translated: CASSPKTSGRAYEQFF.

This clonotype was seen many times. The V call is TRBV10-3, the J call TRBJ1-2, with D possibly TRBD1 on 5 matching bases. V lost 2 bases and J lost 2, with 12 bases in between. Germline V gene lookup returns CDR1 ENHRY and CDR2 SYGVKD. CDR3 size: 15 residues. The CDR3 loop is CAISEVVGANYGYTF. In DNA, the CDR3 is TGTGCCATCAGTGAGGTTGTAGGGGCGAACTATGGCTACACCTTC.

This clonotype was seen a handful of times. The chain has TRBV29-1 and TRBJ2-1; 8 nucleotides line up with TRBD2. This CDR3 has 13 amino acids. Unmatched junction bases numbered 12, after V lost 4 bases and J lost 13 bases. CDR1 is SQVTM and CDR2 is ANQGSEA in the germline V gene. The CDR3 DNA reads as TGCAGCGTTGGCCCTTCTGGACTAGCTGTTCAGTTCTTC. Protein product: CSVGPSGLAVQFF.

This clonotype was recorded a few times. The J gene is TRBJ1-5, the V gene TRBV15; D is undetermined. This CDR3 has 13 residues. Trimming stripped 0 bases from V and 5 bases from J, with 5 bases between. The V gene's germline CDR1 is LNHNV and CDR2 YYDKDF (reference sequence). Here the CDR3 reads CATSRDYYQPQHF. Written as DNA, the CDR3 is TGTGCCACCAGCAGAGACTATTATCAGCCCCAGCATTTT.

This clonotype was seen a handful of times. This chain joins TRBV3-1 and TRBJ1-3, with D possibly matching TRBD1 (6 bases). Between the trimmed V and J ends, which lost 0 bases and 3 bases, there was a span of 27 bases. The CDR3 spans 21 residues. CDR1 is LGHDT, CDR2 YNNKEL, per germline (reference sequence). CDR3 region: CASSQDVPGDITYFGGNTIYF. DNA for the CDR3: TGTGCCAGCAGCCAAGACGTACCAGGGGACATAACGTATTTCGGTGGAAACACCATATATTTT.

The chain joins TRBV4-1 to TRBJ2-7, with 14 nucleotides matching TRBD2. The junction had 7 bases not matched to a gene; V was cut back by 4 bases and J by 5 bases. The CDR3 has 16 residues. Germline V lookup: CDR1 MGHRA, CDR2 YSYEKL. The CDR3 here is CASSPRLAGGANEQYF. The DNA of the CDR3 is TGCGCCAGCAGCCCACGACTAGCGGGGGGGGCCAACGAGCAGTACTTC.